This TCR beta chain was identified in a study of blood T cell repertoires in COVID-19. Study overall: The United States, Italy and Spain provided the acute and convalescent COVID-19 samples. The analysed material was cDNA or gDNA that came from T cells, B-cell-depleted T cells, or PBMCs.

CDR1 is LNHDA, CDR2 SQIVND, per germline (reference sequence). Trimming removed 6 bases from V and 6 bases from J, with 11 bases in between. This CDR3 region has 12 residues. In the original workflow: Amplifying reference gene primers gave estimates of nucleated cell counts. Sequencing was performed with immunoSEQ multiplex PCR; in TCRdb, only in-frame clones are kept and a portion is missing. V, J and clone size derive from that table, while D and trimming were established from the DNA sequence. The sample consists of about 120,000 clones, 70% to 90% of them appearing once. The clonotype was recovered from a man in his fifties or sixties with acute or convalescent COVID-19. The sample consisted of peripheral blood. The chain carries TRBV19 and TRBJ1-1; TRBD1 is a possible D gene (6 bases). CDR3 sequence (DNA): TGTGCCAGTAGCCGGACAGCTGCTGAAGCTTTCTTT. Protein: CASSRTAAEAFF.